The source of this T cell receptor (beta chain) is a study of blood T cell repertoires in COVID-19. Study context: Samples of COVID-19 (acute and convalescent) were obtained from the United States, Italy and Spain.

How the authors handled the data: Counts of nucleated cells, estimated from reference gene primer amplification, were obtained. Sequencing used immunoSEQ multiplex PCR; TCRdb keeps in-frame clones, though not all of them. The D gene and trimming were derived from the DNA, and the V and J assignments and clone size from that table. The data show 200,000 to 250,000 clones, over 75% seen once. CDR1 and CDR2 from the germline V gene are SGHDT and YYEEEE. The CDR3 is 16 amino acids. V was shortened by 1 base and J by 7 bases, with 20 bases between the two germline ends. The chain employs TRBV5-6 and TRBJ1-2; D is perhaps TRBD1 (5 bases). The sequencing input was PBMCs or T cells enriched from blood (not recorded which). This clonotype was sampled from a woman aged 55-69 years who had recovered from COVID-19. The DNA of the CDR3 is TGTGCCAGCAGCTTGTTAAGGCTACGGCACGGGGGTGGCTACACCTTC. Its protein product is CASSLLRLRHGGGYTF.